This entry features one T cell receptor (beta chain) sequence. Original handling: Estimation of nucleated cell counts was performed using reference gene primer amplification. Libraries were prepared by immunoSEQ multiplex PCR; TCRdb keeps only in-frame clonotypes and omits some of them. V and J calls and clone size are those listed in that table; D and trimming were worked out from the DNA. The sample has roughly 97,000 clones, approximately 84% seen once; the top ten hold about 10%. These data belong to a study of blood T cell repertoires in COVID-19. With 2 bases removed from V and 1 base from J, the gap between germline ends came to 12 bases. The germline V gene encodes CDR1 MNHEY and CDR2 SVGAGI. The CDR3 has 16 amino acids.

The rearrangement joins TRBV6-5 to TRBJ2-1; possibly TRBD2 for D (6 bases). This TCR was sampled from a man aged 65-85 years with acute or convalescent COVID-19. Sequenced input: peripheral blood. CDR3 sequence reads: CASSYLQGLSYNEQFF. DNA of the CDR3: TGTGCCAGCAGTTACCTTCAGGGACTGTCCTACAATGAGCAGTTCTTC.